The next 17 T cell receptor beta chains were all read from a single sample in a study of cytomegalovirus exposure and HLA in healthy donors. The study ran its PCR with 60 Vbeta and 13 Jbeta primers. The data were produced by immunoSEQ multiplex PCR, yet TCRdb's version contains in-frame clones alone and is incomplete. The table includes about 190,000 clones, 70% to 80% detected once. Sequencing input: PBMCs. The receptor source for this set is a woman in her 30s in good health and CMV-seropositive.

This clone was seen a single time. This chain connects TRBV7-3 to TRBJ2-3; 10 nucleotides agree with TRBD1. The trim removed 5 bases at V and 5 bases at J, leaving 4 bases unmatched. Germline loops: CDR1 SGHTA, CDR2 FQGTGA. The CDR3 extends over 14 amino acids. DNA of the CDR3: TGTGCCAGCAGCCTAGGGACAGGGGAAGATACGCAGTATTTT. It translates to CASSLGTGEDTQYF.

This clone has just one count. The genes are TRBV6-6 and TRBJ1-6; 9 bases align to TRBD1. This CDR3 is 14 amino acids long. V shed 7 bases, J shed 5 bases, and the junction held 3 bases outside the gene matches. Germline V gene sequence: CDR1 MNHNY, CDR2 SVGAGI (reference sequence). CDR3 in amino acids: CASTRQGDNSPLHF. The DNA for the CDR3 is TGTGCCAGCACCCGACAGGGGGATAATTCACCCCTCCACTTT.

The J gene is TRBJ1-2, the V gene TRBV27; D is ambiguous. This CDR3 region has 15 residues. V was clipped by 8 bases and J by 8 bases, with 24 bases between them. Germline CDR1 and CDR2: MNHEY and SMNVEV (reference sequence). For the CDR3, the DNA is TGTGCCAGCTCTTTCAGCAACCCCCAGTCGGGAGGCTACACCTTC. It yields the protein CASSFSNPQSGGYTF.

This clone appeared a single time. The chain combines TRBV10-2 with TRBJ2-1, with a weak D call TRBD2 (6 bases). There are 14 residues in the CDR3. Germline values: CDR1 WSHSY, CDR2 SAAADI. Trimming pared 4 bases from V and 4 bases from J, leaving 11 bases between. The CDR3 nucleotides read TGCGCCAGCAGTGTGGCTAGCGCGTACAATGAGCAGTTCTTC. As protein: CASSVASAYNEQFF.

The V and J genes are TRBV5-1 and TRBJ2-3; no reliable D call. CDR1 and CDR2 from the germline V gene are SGHRS and YFSETQ. V was trimmed by 2 bases and J by 4 bases, leaving 5 bases between them. The CDR3 contains 12 residues. CDR3 amino acids: CASSFGADTQYF. The CDR3 DNA is TGCGCCAGCAGCTTCGGAGCAGATACGCAGTATTTT. Full variable domain (missing parts from reference TRBV5-1 and TRBJ2-3): KAGVTQTPRYLIKTRGQQVTLSCSPISGHRSVSWYQQTPGQGLQFLFEYFSETQRNKGNFPGRFSGRQFSNSRSEMNVSTLELGDSALYLCASSFGADTQYFGPGTRLTVL.

In nucleotides, the CDR3 is TGTGCCAGCTCACCATATGTGAACACTGAAGCTTTCTTT. As protein: CASSPYVNTEAFF. The chain uses TRBV18 and TRBJ1-1; D gene uncertain. The CDR3 covers 13 residues. Trimming stripped 2 bases from V and 0 bases from J, with 4 bases between. Per germline, CDR1 KGHSH and CDR2 LQKENI.

This clone came up once. The J gene is TRBJ1-6, the V gene TRBV5-4, with 10 bases identical to TRBD1. The CDR3 runs 18 residues. The V segment lost 4 bases and the J segment 0 bases; nucleotides outside the gene matches: 7. Germline V gives CDR1 SGHNT, CDR2 YYREEE (reference sequence). The DNA of the CDR3 is TGTGCCAGCAGCCTAGGACAGGGGGGCCTCTCCTATAATTCACCCCTCCACTTT. It encodes CASSLGQGGLSYNSPLHF.

The chain is built from TRBV7-9 and TRBJ2-1, with TRBD2 matching 10 bases. The CDR3 covers 17 residues. The V and J ends lost 1 base and 6 bases, in that order; junction bases with no gene match: 9. The germline CDR1 and CDR2 sequences are SEHNR and FQNEAQ (reference sequence). CDR3 sequence: CASSLGTGLAVVNEQFF. The DNA of the CDR3 is TGTGCCAGCAGCTTAGGGACCGGACTAGCGGTGGTCAATGAGCAGTTCTTC.

J is TRBJ2-5 and V is TRBV5-1; D is ambiguous. From germline, CDR1 is SGHRS and CDR2 YFSETQ. V was shortened by 4 bases and J by 2 bases, with 6 bases between the two germline ends. The CDR3 consists of 12 residues. The CDR3 spells CASSPSQETQYF. The DNA for the CDR3 is TGCGCCAGCAGCCCCAGTCAAGAGACCCAGTACTTC.

This clone turned up a few times. This chain connects TRBV7-2 to TRBJ1-5, with TRBD1 matching 8 bases. The CDR3 length is 13 residues. V shed 4 bases, J shed 11 bases, and the junction held 7 bases outside the gene matches. Germline V gene lookup returns CDR1 SGHTA and CDR2 FQGNSA. Written as DNA, the CDR3 is TGTGCCAGCAGCTATGAACCGGGACAGGCCCAGCATTTT. Protein sequence: CASSYEPGQAQHF.

The chain links TRBV5-1 to TRBJ2-5; a possible D gene is TRBD1 (6 bases). The germline CDR1 and CDR2 sequences are SGHRS and YFSETQ. The CDR3 length is 14 residues. V was clipped by 2 bases and J by 5 bases, with 13 bases between them. The CDR3 region has the DNA TGCGCCAGCAGCTTAACAGGGTGGGGGGAGACCCAGTACTTC. Its protein is CASSLTGWGETQYF.

The rearrangement uses TRBV29-1 and TRBJ2-1; 10 positions match TRBD1. Trimming took 5 bases from V and 2 from J; bases not matched to a gene: 18. Germline lookup yields CDR1 SQVTM and CDR2 ANQGSEA. This CDR3 contains 19 residues. CDR3 nucleotide sequence: TGCAGCGTTTACTCCGGGACAGGGGCCGCGCGGCCCCCCTACAATGAGCAGTTCTTC. Its protein product is CSVYSGTGAARPPYNEQFF.

This clone has more than one count but fewer than ten. The V and J genes are TRBV2 and TRBJ1-1; a possible D gene is TRBD1 (5 bases). CDR1 and CDR2 (germline): SNHLY, FYNNEI. This CDR3 comprises 13 residues. Trimming left V 5 bases short and J 8 bases short, with 15 bases between. The CDR3 protein is CASSPRRGFEAFF. The CDR3 DNA sequence: TGTGCCAGCAGTCCAAGGCGGGGGTTCGAAGCTTTCTTT.

The gene calls are TRBV23-1 and TRBJ1-2; TRBD1 is a possible D gene (6 bases). TRBV23-1 belongs to the ORF category, with a function that is uncertain. CDR3 length: 14 residues. The germline V and J ends were trimmed by 2 bases and 4 bases, with 11 bases remaining between them. CDR3 coding DNA: TGCGCCAGCAGTCAAACAGGGCTCCGCTATGGCTACACCTTC. This gives the protein CASSQTGLRYGYTF.

V and J are TRBV2 and TRBJ1-6; 7 bases are shared with TRBD1. CDR3 size: 15 residues. CDR1 SNHLY and CDR2 FYNNEI come from the germline V gene. J gave up 8 bases and V 4 bases, and 8 bases lay outside the gene matches. The CDR3 DNA follows: TGTGCCAGCAGTGGTCACCGGGGGACAGATTCACCCCTCCACTTT. As protein: CASSGHRGTDSPLHF.

V is TRBV7-3 and J is TRBJ2-3; D possibly corresponds to TRBD2 (6 bases). This CDR3 has 16 amino acids. CDR1 and CDR2 from the germline V gene are SGHTA and FQGTGA. The V end was cut by 5 bases, the J end by 0 bases, with 15 bases between. The CDR3 sequence is CASSRTASASTDTQYF. For the CDR3, the DNA is TGTGCCAGCAGCCGGACTGCTAGCGCTAGCACAGATACGCAGTATTTT.

This sequence joins TRBV19 and TRBJ1-1; no firm D call. The CDR3 is made up of 12 amino acids. Germline V gene sequence: CDR1 LNHDA, CDR2 SQIVND (reference sequence). V was clipped by 8 bases and J by 5 bases, with 12 bases between them. The chain's CDR3 is CASGEVRTEAFF. CDR3 coding DNA: TGTGCCAGTGGTGAAGTTCGGACTGAAGCTTTCTTT.